This TCR beta chain emerged from a study of response to subunit inactivated influenza vaccine. Using its own MiXCR run on the RT-PCR reads, TCRdb lists one record per CDR3 protein. The table shows a few hundred thousand distinct CDR3 sequences, with approximately 14% occurring only once. The germline V gene has CDR1 DFQATT and CDR2 SNEGSKA (reference sequence). This CDR3 is built from 17 residues. The ends were cut back, 2 bases at V and 4 bases at J, with 21 bases in the middle. V usage is TRBV20-1 and J usage is TRBJ1-5; unclear D gene. The sequenced sample was PBMCs from blood, obtained roughly 12 days after vaccination. This receptor was identified in a man aged 50 to 60 who received an inactivated influenza vaccine. CDR3 loop: CSARNTAGLVGNQPQHF. The CDR3 nucleotides are TGCAGTGCTAGAAATACGGCGGGTCTCGTGGGTAATCAGCCCCAGCATTTT.